The rows below give T cell receptor beta chains drawn from one sample of a study of blood T cell repertoires in COVID-19. Profiling relied on immunoSEQ multiplex PCR, and the TCRdb table lists in-frame clones only, not all of them. The sample lists around 72,000 clones, 88% seen once, with approximately 28% in the top ten. Sequencing was done on a sample of peripheral blood. Receptors were obtained from a man aged 45-65 years with acute or convalescent COVID-19. The CDR3 runs from the conserved cysteine through the conserved F or W. A D gene is named only where the DNA matches it firmly. Clone size is stated in some rows and not others, as once, few, many or a class when expanded.

v_gene	d_gene	j_gene	abundance	CDR3aa	CDR3nt
TRBV5-1	TRBD1	TRBJ1-1	.	CASSLRQGFTEAFF	TGCGCCAGCAGCCTACGACAGGGCTTCACTGAAGCTTTCTTT
TRBV5-1	.	TRBJ2-5	.	CASSTDLTQYF	TGCGCCAGCAGCACCGACTTGACCCAGTACTTC
TRBV6-5	TRBD1	TRBJ2-7	.	CASTGQGHYEQYF	TGTGCCAGCACGGGACAGGGGCATTACGAGCAGTACTTC
TRBV3-1/TRBV3-2	TRBD2	TRBJ2-3	few	CASSQTGTSGGATQYF	TGTGCCAGCAGCCAAACCGGGACTAGCGGGGGAGCTACGCAGTATTTT
TRBV11-1	TRBD2	TRBJ2-3	.	CASSFRLAGGKDTQYF	TGTGCCAGCAGCTTCCGCCTAGCGGGGGGGAAAGATACGCAGTATTTT
TRBV3-1/TRBV3-2	.	TRBJ1-1	.	CASSQSRGTEAFF	TGTGCCAGCAGCCAATCGCGGGGGACTGAAGCTTTCTTT
TRBV5-1	TRBD1	TRBJ1-2	.	CASSYRQGDGYTF	TGCGCCAGCAGCTACCGACAGGGAGATGGCTACACCTTC
TRBV7-2	TRBD1	TRBJ2-1	.	CASSLQGANEQFF	TGTGCCAGCAGCTTACAGGGGGCGAATGAGCAGTTCTTC
TRBV10-2	TRBD1	TRBJ2-7	.	CATQITTGGVYEQYF	TGCGCCACCCAGATAACGACAGGGGGAGTCTACGAGCAGTACTTC
TRBV13	TRBD1	TRBJ1-1	.	CASSLDGDRMNTEAFF	TGTGCCAGCAGCTTAGACGGGGACAGGATGAACACTGAAGCTTTCTTT
TRBV4-1	.	TRBJ2-2	.	CASSPRSLNTGELFF	TGCGCCAGCAGCCCCCGGAGCCTTAACACCGGGGAGCTGTTTTTT
TRBV30	TRBD1	TRBJ2-3	.	CASRGVRGPPDTQYF	TGTGCCTCACGAGGGGTCAGGGGGCCCCCAGATACGCAGTATTTT
TRBV7-9	.	TRBJ1-5	.	CASSHPGSNQPQHF	TGTGCCAGCAGCCATCCAGGGAGCAATCAGCCCCAGCATTTT
TRBV3-1/TRBV3-2	TRBD1	TRBJ2-6	.	CASSQDLGTGVPDGANVLTF	TGTGCCAGCAGCCAAGACCTCGGGACAGGGGTGCCAGATGGGGCCAACGTCCTGACTTTC
TRBV29-1	TRBD1	TRBJ2-7	.	CSVEWDRSYEQYF	TGCAGCGTTGAATGGGACAGATCCTACGAGCAGTACTTC